Below are 21 T cell receptor beta chains sequenced from a single sample in a study of blood T cell repertoires in COVID-19. TCRdb's copy holds only in-frame clones and misses some; the assay was immunoSEQ multiplex PCR. The sample has fewer than 95,000 clones, 75% to 95% seen once. The sample comprised peripheral blood. The receptors come from an elderly woman with acute or convalescent COVID-19.

The chain combines TRBV29-1 with TRBJ2-1, with 7 bases identical to TRBD1. The CDR3 is 15 residues long. With V trimmed by 5 bases and J by 1 base, 8 bases remained unmatched. Germline assignment: CDR1 SQVTM and CDR2 ANQGSEA. The CDR3 DNA sequence: TGCAGCGTTCAGACAGGGAAGGAATCCTACAATGAGCAGTTCTTC. Its translation: CSVQTGKESYNEQFF.

This chain connects TRBV18 to TRBJ1-2; TRBD1 matches 9 bases. CDR1 and CDR2 (germline): KGHSH, LQKENI. CDR3 length: 14 amino acids. The V and J ends lost 0 bases and 6 bases, in that order; junction bases with no gene match: 2. DNA of the CDR3: TGTGCCAGCTCACCACCGGACAGGGGCCATGGCTACACCTTC. It is translated as CASSPPDRGHGYTF.

The chain carries TRBV7-8 and TRBJ2-5, with TRBD2 matching over 13 bases. V lost 3 bases, J lost 8 bases, and 9 bases stayed unmatched. Germline-derived CDR1 and CDR2 are SGHVS and FQNEAQ. This CDR3 spans 16 amino acids. CDR3 residues: CASSFTTSGRVETQYF. The CDR3 coding sequence is TGTGCCAGCAGCTTTACTACTAGCGGGAGGGTAGAAACCCAGTACTTC.

The genes are TRBV9 and TRBJ1-2; 9 nucleotides agree with TRBD1. There are 15 residues in the CDR3. The J segment lost 8 bases and the V segment lost 3 bases, leaving 11 bases of the junction unmatched. Germline assignment: CDR1 SGDLS and CDR2 YYNGEE. The DNA for the CDR3 is TGTGCCAGCAGCGGGGATCGAACAGGGGGCAGCGGCTACACCTTC. Its protein product is CASSGDRTGGSGYTF.

The V call is TRBV11-3, the J call TRBJ2-3; the match to TRBD2 covers 13 bases. Germline V gene data show CDR1 as SGHNT and CDR2 as YENEEA. The CDR3 extends over 16 amino acids. V shed 4 bases, J shed 5 bases, and the junction held 6 bases outside the gene matches. CDR3 in DNA: TGTGCCAGCAGCTCGACTAGCGGGGGGCCGGGAGATACGCAGTATTTT. Translation: CASSSTSGGPGDTQYF.

The chain links TRBV7-2 to TRBJ2-7; D is perhaps TRBD1 (6 bases). The V gene's germline CDR1 is SGHTA and CDR2 FQGNSA. V dropped 6 bases and J dropped 2 bases, with 17 bases sitting between them. CDR3 size: 15 residues. CDR3: CASRPDSMIPYEQYF. CDR3 nucleotides: TGTGCCAGCAGGCCGGACAGTATGATACCCTACGAGCAGTACTTC. Drawing the rest from reference TRBV7-2 and TRBJ2-7, the complete variable domain is GAGVSQSPSNKVTEKGKDVELRCDPISGHTALYWYRQSLGQGLEFLIYFQGNSAPDKSGLPSDRFSAERTGGSVSTLTIQRTQQEDSAVYLCASRPDSMIPYEQYFGPGTRLTVT.

The chain couples TRBV5-1 to TRBJ2-7, with D perhaps matching TRBD1 (6 bases). The CDR3 contains 14 residues. Germline V lookup: CDR1 SGHRS, CDR2 YFSETQ. V shed 4 bases and J shed 4 bases, with 15 bases lying between them. This CDR3 reads CASSLQGRRYEQYF. CDR3 nucleotides: TGCGCCAGCAGCCTCCAGGGGCGTAGATACGAGCAGTACTTC.

V and J are TRBV9 and TRBJ2-1; 8 nucleotides line up with TRBD2. Trimming removed 0 bases from V and 6 bases from J; junction bases left unmatched: 8. Germline V CDR1 and CDR2: SGDLS, YYNGEE. The CDR3 consists of 16 residues. The CDR3 sequence is CASSVAGTSRGNEQFF. The CDR3 DNA sequence: TGTGCCAGCAGCGTAGCCGGGACTAGTAGAGGCAATGAGCAGTTCTTC.

The chain couples TRBV27 to TRBJ2-7, with TRBD2 identical over 11 bases. Germline-derived CDR1 and CDR2 are MNHEY and SMNVEV (reference sequence). V lost 6 bases and J lost 0; bases outside the gene matches: 16. The CDR3 runs 19 residues. This CDR3 reads CASRRYPGLAGPDSYEQYF. The CDR3 coding sequence is TGTGCCAGCAGACGCTACCCCGGACTAGCGGGCCCCGACTCCTACGAGCAGTACTTC.

The chain combines TRBV27 with TRBJ2-3; TRBD2 agrees at 7 bases. From germline, CDR1 is MNHEY and CDR2 SMNVEV (reference sequence). CDR3 length: 16 residues. V lost 0 bases and J lost 4; bases outside the gene matches: 7. The CDR3 nucleotides are TGTGCCAGCAGTTTATCTTTGGCGGGAGCTCCAGATACGCAGTATTTT. Protein product: CASSLSLAGAPDTQYF.

The V gene is TRBV7-9, the J gene TRBJ1-6, with 9 bases matching TRBD1. Trimming took 6 bases from V and 10 from J; bases not matched to a gene: 4. This CDR3 region has 13 residues. The V gene's germline CDR1 is SEHNR and CDR2 FQNEAQ (reference sequence). DNA for the CDR3: TGTGCCAGCAGTTCGACAGGGGGGTCACCCCTCCACTTT. Its translation is CASSSTGGSPLHF.

The V and J genes are TRBV7-3 and TRBJ2-1, with D maybe TRBD2 (5 bases). Deletions cut 3 bases from V and 7 bases from J, with 10 bases between. CDR3 size: 13 residues. Germline V gives CDR1 SGHTA, CDR2 FQGTGA. The CDR3 loop reads CASSFGGANEQFF. The CDR3 nucleotides read TGTGCCAGCAGCTTCGGAGGAGCTAATGAGCAGTTCTTC.

This clone came up a few times. The J gene is TRBJ1-1, the V gene TRBV7-9; D unresolved. Germline values: CDR1 SEHNR, CDR2 FQNEAQ (reference sequence). The germline V and J ends were trimmed by 1 base and 4 bases, with 10 bases remaining between them. The CDR3 is 14 amino acids. The CDR3 region has the DNA TGTGCCAGCAGCTTAGTGCCACCAGGCACTGAAGCTTTCTTT. Its translation is CASSLVPPGTEAFF.

The count of this clone is one. This chain connects TRBV6-6 to TRBJ2-1; D possibly corresponds to TRBD1 (6 bases). CDR3 length equals 15 residues. V was pared by 2 bases and J by 6 bases, with 14 bases between. CDR1 is MNHNY and CDR2 is SVGAGI in the germline V gene (reference sequence). For the CDR3, the DNA is TGTGCCAGCAGTTACGGGACACCGAGGGTCAATGAGCAGTTCTTC. It specifies CASSYGTPRVNEQFF.

The chain carries TRBV3-1 (or the pseudogene TRBV3-2) and TRBJ1-1, with 8 bases matching TRBD1. Germline V gene sequence: CDR1 LGHDT, CDR2 YNNKEL (reference sequence). The CDR3 covers 11 residues. The junction had 0 bases not matched to a gene; V was cut back by 2 bases and J by 10 bases. This chain's CDR3 is CASSQTGGAFF. DNA for the CDR3: TGTGCCAGCAGCCAAACAGGGGGAGCTTTCTTT.

The chain employs TRBV19 and TRBJ1-1; tentative D call: TRBD1 (6 bases). Per germline, CDR1 LNHDA and CDR2 SQIVND (reference sequence). The CDR3 spans 16 residues. V lost 7 bases and J lost 1, with 19 bases in between. The DNA for the CDR3 is TGTGCCAGTATGGGTGTTGGGGGCCGTTCGAACACTGAAGCTTTCTTT. Amino acids: CASMGVGGRSNTEAFF.

J is TRBJ1-5 and V is TRBV19; unclear D gene. From germline, CDR1 is LNHDA and CDR2 SQIVND (reference sequence). Between the trimmed V and J ends, which lost 6 bases and 3 bases, there was a span of 6 bases. This CDR3 has 12 residues. In nucleotides, the CDR3 is TGTGCCAGTAGAACAGCCAATCAGCCCCAGCATTTT. Its translation is CASRTANQPQHF.

The chain uses TRBV4-2 and TRBJ1-6; D is possibly TRBD1 (5 bases). Germline V CDR1 and CDR2: LGHNA, YNFKEQ. The V and J ends lost 5 bases and 9 bases respectively, with 23 bases between them. The CDR3 runs to 17 residues. CDR3 residues: CASSALGQTASASPLHF. The DNA for the CDR3 is TGTGCCAGCAGCGCCCTCGGGCAGACAGCCAGTGCTTCACCCCTCCACTTT.

CDR3 bases: TGTGCCAGCAGCCAAGTAAGGGACTCACCGTACAATGAGCAGTTCTTC. Translated, it gives CASSQVRDSPYNEQFF. This chain links TRBV4-2 with TRBJ2-1, with D maybe TRBD2 (6 bases). The CDR3 is made up of 16 amino acids. Trimming removed 1 base at V and 4 bases at J, with 14 bases between. Per germline, CDR1 LGHNA and CDR2 YNFKEQ.

The rearrangement uses TRBV5-1 and TRBJ2-5; D uncertain. This CDR3 spans 15 amino acids. Trimming took off 2 bases at V and 1 base at J, with 12 bases between the two ends. Germline V gene lookup returns CDR1 SGHRS and CDR2 YFSETQ. Here the CDR3 reads CASSFSATGQETQYF. The CDR3 DNA reads TGCGCCAGCAGCTTCAGCGCCACGGGCCAAGAGACCCAGTACTTC.

This sequence joins TRBV4-1 and TRBJ2-1; 10 nucleotides match TRBD1. The CDR3 spans 15 residues. V dropped 5 bases and J dropped 8; count of bases not matched to a gene: 9. From germline, CDR1 is MGHRA and CDR2 YSYEKL. The DNA for the CDR3 is TGCGCCAGCAGCTACCGGGACAGGGGTGGGGATGAGCAGTTCTTC. Protein sequence: CASSYRDRGGDEQFF.